This TCR beta chain was identified in a study of T cell responses to AZD1222 COVID-19 vaccine. Study-level findings and limits: Elevations in Spike-specific TCR breadth and depth followed administration of two AZD1222 doses. Spike was spanned by vaccine-associated CD4 TCRs, which were dominant at 160-218 and 743-854. Most donors were white British and more were female, and clonal diversity was possibly underestimated.

Germline V gives CDR1 SQVTM, CDR2 ANQGSEA. This CDR3 contains 15 residues. V was shortened by 7 bases and J by 0 bases, with 16 bases between the two germline ends. The table came from immunoSEQ multiplex PCR; TCRdb's copy has only in-frame clones and leaves some out. The sample shows roughly 100,000 clones, 80% to 95% of them seen only once. Worth noting for this clone: Antigen: not known.

V gene TRBV29-1 combines with J gene TRBJ2-1; maybe TRBD1 (6 bases). The input for sequencing was peripheral blood, taken on day 0 of AZD1222 vaccination. The clonotype comes from an adult in good health. The CDR3 reads CSAVGHQSSYNEQFF. CDR3 DNA: TGCAGCGCTGTGGGACACCAAAGCTCCTACAATGAGCAGTTCTTC.